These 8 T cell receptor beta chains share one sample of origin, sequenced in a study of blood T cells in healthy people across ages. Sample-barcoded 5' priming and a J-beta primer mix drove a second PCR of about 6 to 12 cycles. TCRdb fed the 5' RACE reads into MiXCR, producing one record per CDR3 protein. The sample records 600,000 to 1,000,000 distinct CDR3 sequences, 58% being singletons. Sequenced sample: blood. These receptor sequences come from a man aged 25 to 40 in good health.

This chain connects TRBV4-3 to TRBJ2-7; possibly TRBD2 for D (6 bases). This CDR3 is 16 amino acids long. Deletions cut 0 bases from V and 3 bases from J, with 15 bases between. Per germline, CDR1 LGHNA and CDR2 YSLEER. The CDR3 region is CASSQDHVTRSYEQYF. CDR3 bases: TGCGCCAGCAGCCAAGATCATGTGACTAGGAGCTACGAGCAGTACTTC.

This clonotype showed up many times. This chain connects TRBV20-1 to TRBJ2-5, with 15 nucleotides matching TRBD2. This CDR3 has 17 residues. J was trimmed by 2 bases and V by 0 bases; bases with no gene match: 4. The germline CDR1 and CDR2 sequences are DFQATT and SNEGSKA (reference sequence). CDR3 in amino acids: CSARDSGLAGGQETQYF. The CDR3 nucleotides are TGCAGTGCTAGAGATTCGGGACTAGCGGGGGGACAAGAGACCCAGTACTTC.

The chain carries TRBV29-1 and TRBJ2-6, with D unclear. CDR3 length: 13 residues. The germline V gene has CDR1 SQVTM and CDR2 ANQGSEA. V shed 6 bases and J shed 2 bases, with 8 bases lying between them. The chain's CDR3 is CSVEFPGANVLTF. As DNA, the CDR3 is TGCAGCGTCGAATTCCCTGGGGCCAACGTCCTGACTTTC. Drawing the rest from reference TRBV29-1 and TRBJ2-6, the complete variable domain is SAVISQKPSRDICQRGTSLTIQCQVDSQVTMMFWYRQQPGQSLTLIATANQGSEATYESGFVIDKFPISRPNLTFSTLTVSNMSPEDSSIYLCSVEFPGANVLTFGAGSRLTVL.

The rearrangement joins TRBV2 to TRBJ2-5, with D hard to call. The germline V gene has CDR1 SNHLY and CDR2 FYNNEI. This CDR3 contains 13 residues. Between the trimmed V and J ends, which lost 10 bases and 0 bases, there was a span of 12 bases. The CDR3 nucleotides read TGTGCCACCTCGTGGGCAAACCAAGAGACCCAGTACTTC. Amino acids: CATSWANQETQYF.

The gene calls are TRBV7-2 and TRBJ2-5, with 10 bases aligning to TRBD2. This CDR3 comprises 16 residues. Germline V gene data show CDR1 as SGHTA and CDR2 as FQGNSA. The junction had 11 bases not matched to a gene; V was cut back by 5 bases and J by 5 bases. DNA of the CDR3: TGTGCCAGCAGCATAACTAGCGGGACATCAATTGAGACCCAGTACTTC. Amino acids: CASSITSGTSIETQYF. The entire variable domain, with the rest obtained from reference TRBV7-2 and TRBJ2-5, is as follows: GAGVSQSPSNKVTEKGKDVELRCDPISGHTALYWYRQSLGQGLEFLIYFQGNSAPDKSGLPSDRFSAERTGGSVSTLTIQRTQQEDSAVYLCASSITSGTSIETQYFGPGTRLLVL.

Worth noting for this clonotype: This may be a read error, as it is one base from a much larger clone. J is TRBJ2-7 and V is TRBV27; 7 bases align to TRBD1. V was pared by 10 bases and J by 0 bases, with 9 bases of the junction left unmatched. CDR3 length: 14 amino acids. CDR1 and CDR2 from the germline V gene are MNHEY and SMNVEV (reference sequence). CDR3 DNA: TGTGCCACAAAGGAATGGACAGGCTCCTACGAGCAGTACTTC. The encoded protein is CATKEWTGSYEQYF.

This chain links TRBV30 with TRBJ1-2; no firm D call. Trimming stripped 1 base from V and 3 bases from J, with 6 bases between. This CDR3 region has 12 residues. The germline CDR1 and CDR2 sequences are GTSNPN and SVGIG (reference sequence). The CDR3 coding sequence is TGTGCCTGGAGTGGCGGGGACTATGGCTACACCTTC. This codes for CAWSGGDYGYTF.

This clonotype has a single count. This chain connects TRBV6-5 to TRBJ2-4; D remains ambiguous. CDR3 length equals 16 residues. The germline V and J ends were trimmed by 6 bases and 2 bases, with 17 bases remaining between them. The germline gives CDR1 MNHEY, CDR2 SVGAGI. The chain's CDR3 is CASRTGWTGSKNIQYF. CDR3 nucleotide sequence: TGTGCCAGCAGAACCGGATGGACGGGTTCCAAAAACATTCAGTACTTC.